The clone carrying this T cell receptor beta chain was seen a handful of times. The antigen is not known. The sample originates from a study of T-cell memory formation after mild COVID-19. Whole-study results and caveats: Researchers could not confirm that second-wave clones peaking on day 37 targeted SARS-CoV-2. Shrinking CD4+ clones were chiefly CM and EM; CD8+ ones were chiefly EMRA. Clones that contracted from day 15 to 85 were balanced CD4/CD8, while later expanders leaned CD4+.

One entry per CDR3 protein, called by TCRdb with MiXCR from the 5' RACE reads. Altogether around 310,000 distinct CDR3 sequences are present, less than 20% being singletons, with the ten largest covering more than 20%. The CDR3 spans 14 residues. J lost 3 bases, V lost 5 bases, and 4 bases had no gene match. Germline V lookup: CDR1 MNHNY, CDR2 SVGAGI (reference sequence). V usage is TRBV6-6 and J usage is TRBJ1-3; 7 bases line up with TRBD1. Sequenced: PBMCs or a T cell subset sorted from them (not recorded which). The receptor's source is a man aged 18 to 29 who had mild COVID-19 (a few samples of this study predate the infection). Cell type and time point are not known. As DNA, the CDR3 is TGTGCCAGCAGTGAACAGGGGAATGGAAACACCATATATTTT. It encodes CASSEQGNGNTIYF.